This T cell receptor (beta chain) is drawn from a study of a mutant IDH1 vaccine in newly diagnosed glioma. Across the whole study: During weeks 1, 3, 5, 7, 11, 15, 19 and 23, patients received eight vaccinations. The initiation of vaccination occurred 4-6 weeks after radiotherapy alone, or with temozolomide cycles. Study-wide results and caveats: The study observed vaccine-induced immune responses in approximately 93% of patients. Pseudoprogression looked unconnected to shifts in top peripheral T cell clonotypes.

The time point here: week 23, last vaccination. All doses held 300 ug of mutant IDH1 20-mer peptide, with topical imiquimod. Turning to this clone: Its antigen is unidentified.

Using immunoSEQ multiplex PCR, the repertoire was profiled, and TCRdb retains in-frame clones only, with some absent. This table holds about 43,000 clones, 65% to 85% found once. The CDR3 consists of 15 residues. V lost 3 bases and J lost 1, with 11 bases in between. Per germline, CDR1 MNHEY and CDR2 SVGAGI. The sequence derives from a woman under 30 with glioma. Some clones in this sample may be carry-over from other donors' samples. This material consisted of PBMCs, taken from a glioma patient whose treatment included an IDH1 peptide vaccine. The V and J genes are TRBV6-5 and TRBJ2-3; D tentatively fits TRBD1 or TRBD2 (6 bases each). CDR3 sequence reads: CASSYRGARTDTQYF. CDR3 nucleotides: TGTGCCAGCAGTTATAGGGGGGCACGCACAGATACGCAGTATTTT.